Presented here are 21 T cell receptor beta chains from one specimen sequenced in a study of cytomegalovirus exposure and HLA in healthy donors. The data were produced by immunoSEQ multiplex PCR, yet TCRdb's version contains in-frame clones alone and is incomplete. The sample shows 250,000 to 350,000 clones, about 85% of them seen only once. The sequencing sample was made of PBMCs. These receptors all come from a woman under 40 in good health and CMV-seropositive.

The chain uses TRBV2 and TRBJ2-1; the match to TRBD1 covers 9 bases. V lost 6 bases and J lost 6; bases outside the gene matches: 9. Germline V gives CDR1 SNHLY, CDR2 FYNNEI. The CDR3 covers 15 residues. This chain's CDR3 is CASRGGTGSINEQFF. The CDR3 region has the DNA TGTGCCAGCAGGGGCGGGACAGGGTCAATCAATGAGCAGTTCTTC.

This clone came up a few times. The rearrangement uses TRBV7-9 and TRBJ2-4, with a weak D call TRBD1 (6 bases). The CDR3 runs 14 residues. The V and J ends lost 2 bases and 7 bases respectively, with 12 bases between them. Germline lookup yields CDR1 SEHNR and CDR2 FQNEAQ (reference sequence). The DNA for the CDR3 is TGTGCCAGCAGCTTAACAGGGCTCGGGAACATTCAGTACTTC. Its protein product is CASSLTGLGNIQYF.

The CDR3 DNA follows: TGTGCCAGCATGGGTTCGAGCTCCTACAATGAGCAGTTCTTC. Translated, it gives CASMGSSSYNEQFF. The rearrangement links TRBV27 to TRBJ2-1; no definite D call. Germline loops: CDR1 MNHEY, CDR2 SMNVEV (reference sequence). The V end lost 7 bases, the J end lost 0 bases, and 10 bases lay between the germline ends. This CDR3 is 14 amino acids long.

The chain has TRBV29-1 and TRBJ2-1; D not certain. From germline, CDR1 is SQVTM and CDR2 ANQGSEA. The ends were cut back, 4 bases at V and 6 bases at J, with 7 bases in the middle. There are 11 residues in the CDR3. In nucleotides, the CDR3 is TGCAGCGTTGGAGGACCCAATGAGCAGTTCTTC. It encodes CSVGGPNEQFF.

The genes are TRBV27 and TRBJ2-1; 12 bases align to TRBD2. V dropped 6 bases and J dropped 2; count of bases not matched to a gene: 8. CDR1 and CDR2 from the germline V gene are MNHEY and SMNVEV (reference sequence). The CDR3 has 17 amino acids. CDR3 sequence (DNA): TGTGCCAGCAGCTACGGACTAGCGGGGAGCCCCTACAATGAGCAGTTCTTC. Protein product: CASSYGLAGSPYNEQFF.

The J gene is TRBJ1-5, the V gene TRBV5-6, with 8 bases matching TRBD1. This CDR3 is 15 amino acids long. With 3 bases clipped from V and 2 bases from J, the junction kept 4 bases outside the gene matches. Germline V gene data show CDR1 as SGHDT and CDR2 as YYEEEE. CDR3 bases: TGTGCCAGCAGCTCCACCAGGGGGCGCAATCAGCCCCAGCATTTT. Translation gives CASSSTRGRNQPQHF.

The chain joins TRBV5-6 to TRBJ2-3; 15 bases agree with TRBD2. Looked up from germline, CDR1 is SGHDT and CDR2 is YYEEEE. The CDR3 runs 15 residues. V shed 4 bases, J shed 6 bases, and the junction held 3 bases outside the gene matches. The CDR3 bases are TGTGCCAGCAGCGGACTAGCGGGGGGGCCCGATACGCAGTATTTT. The encoded protein is CASSGLAGGPDTQYF. The full variable domain, with the rest looked up from reference TRBV5-6 and TRBJ2-3, is DAGVTQSPTHLIKTRGQQVTLRCSPKSGHDTVSWYQQALGQGPQFIFQYYEEEERQRGNFPDRFSGHQFPNYSSELNVNALLLGDSALYLCASSGLAGGPDTQYFGPGTRLTVL.

The chain employs TRBV7-2 and TRBJ2-7, with a weak D call TRBD1 (5 bases). This CDR3 has 13 residues. The germline V gene has CDR1 SGHTA and CDR2 FQGNSA. Deletions cut 6 bases from V and 2 bases from J, with 11 bases between. DNA for the CDR3: TGTGCCAGCAGTTACCCGACAGCCTACGAGCAGTACTTC. Translation gives CASSYPTAYEQYF. Variable domain in full (rest from reference TRBV7-2 and TRBJ2-7): GAGVSQSPSNKVTEKGKDVELRCDPISGHTALYWYRQSLGQGLEFLIYFQGNSAPDKSGLPSDRFSAERTGGSVSTLTIQRTQQEDSAVYLCASSYPTAYEQYFGPGTRLTVT.

This clone was counted once. This chain uses TRBV5-1 with TRBJ2-5; 9 positions match TRBD1. This CDR3 has 16 amino acids. V gave up 3 bases and J gave up 5 bases; unmatched junction bases: 11. Germline V lookup: CDR1 SGHRS, CDR2 YFSETQ. The CDR3 DNA reads TGCGCCAGCAGCTCGGGGGGACAGGGCCGGAGGGAGACCCAGTACTTC. As protein: CASSSGGQGRRETQYF.

V gene TRBV6-5 combines with J gene TRBJ1-5, with D maybe TRBD1 (5 bases). Per the germline V gene, CDR1 is MNHEY and CDR2 is SVGAGI. Trimming took off 6 bases at V and 7 bases at J, with 13 bases between the two ends. The CDR3 is 13 amino acids. The CDR3 loop is CASSGDGGQPQHF. The CDR3 DNA is TGTGCCAGCAGCGGGGACGGCGGGCAGCCCCAGCATTTT.

The rearrangement links TRBV18 to TRBJ2-7, with D unclear. This CDR3 is built from 15 residues. The germline gives CDR1 KGHSH, CDR2 LQKENI. Trimming removed 2 bases from V and 9 bases from J, with 20 bases in between. For the CDR3, the DNA is TGTGCCAGCTCACCAACCAGTGGGGTCGAAATAGGGCAGTACTTC. As protein: CASSPTSGVEIGQYF.

In DNA form, the CDR3 reads TGTGCCAGCAGCGCCGGACAGGGGGCCGAGCAGTACTTC. It codes for CASSAGQGAEQYF. The gene calls are TRBV9 and TRBJ2-7; TRBD1 agrees at 11 bases. This CDR3 spans 13 amino acids. The ends lost 3 bases at V and 6 bases at J; junction bases unmatched: 2. Germline V gives CDR1 SGDLS, CDR2 YYNGEE.

The CDR3 nucleotides read TGTGCCAGCTTGGAGGGAGGGGTTTCCTACAATGAGCAGTTCTTC. It is translated as CASLEGGVSYNEQFF. The chain links TRBV28 to TRBJ2-1; 7 positions match TRBD2. CDR3 length equals 15 residues. Germline CDR1 is MDHEN and CDR2 is SYDVKM. V dropped 8 bases and J dropped 1; count of bases not matched to a gene: 8.

This clone was observed a handful of times. The chain employs TRBV27 and TRBJ1-5; unclear D gene. Germline assignment: CDR1 MNHEY and CDR2 SMNVEV (reference sequence). The CDR3 is 14 amino acids. V was clipped by 0 bases and J by 0 bases, with 3 bases between them. CDR3 loop: CASSLSRSNQPQHF. The CDR3 DNA reads TGTGCCAGCAGTTTATCACGTAGCAATCAGCCCCAGCATTTT.

This clone was recorded only once. V is TRBV15 and J is TRBJ2-1, with TRBD2 matching over 14 bases. The junction had 7 bases not matched to a gene; V was cut back by 0 bases and J by 9 bases. The CDR3 extends over 17 amino acids. Germline assignment: CDR1 LNHNV and CDR2 YYDKDF (reference sequence). In DNA, the CDR3 is TGTGCCACCAGCAGAGATAGGGGACTAGCGGGAGCCGGTGAGCAGTTCTTC. Encoded protein: CATSRDRGLAGAGEQFF.

The genes are TRBV27 and TRBJ1-2; TRBD1 aligns across 7 bases. CDR1 MNHEY and CDR2 SMNVEV come from the germline V gene (reference sequence). This CDR3 has 16 residues. The junction had 11 bases not matched to a gene; V was cut back by 3 bases and J by 4 bases. The DNA for the CDR3 is TGTGCCAGCAGTTTTAGTAGGGGGCGCGTTTTCTATGGCTACACCTTC. Its protein product is CASSFSRGRVFYGYTF.

Only one count was recorded for this clone. The CDR3 coding sequence is TGTGCCAGCTCACCCACCACAGGGGGCTTATCCTACGAGCAGTACTTC. This sequence encodes CASSPTTGGLSYEQYF. The rearrangement links TRBV18 to TRBJ2-7, with 9 bases aligning to TRBD1. The CDR3 totals 16 residues. The junction had 7 bases not matched to a gene; V was cut back by 3 bases and J by 1 base. Germline-derived CDR1 and CDR2 are KGHSH and LQKENI.

This chain uses TRBV7-8 with TRBJ1-5, with unresolved D. CDR1 is SGHVS and CDR2 is FQNEAQ in the germline V gene. The V end lost 0 bases, the J end lost 3 bases, and 3 bases lay between the germline ends. The CDR3 loop spans 13 amino acids. The DNA of the CDR3 is TGTGCCAGCAGCTTAGCAAACAATCAGCCCCAGCATTTT. Amino acids: CASSLANNQPQHF. Full variable domain (missing parts from reference TRBV7-8 and TRBJ1-5): GAGVSQSPRYKVAKRGQDVALRCDPISGHVSLFWYQQALGQGPEFLTYFQNEAQLDKSGLPSDRFFAERPEGSVSTLKIQRTQQEDSAVYLCASSLANNQPQHFGDGTRLSIL.

The rearrangement uses TRBV4-2 and TRBJ1-3; 7 bases are shared with TRBD1. V lost 0 bases, J lost 2 bases, and 7 bases stayed unmatched. The CDR3 is 17 amino acids. In germline, CDR1 is LGHNA, CDR2 YNFKEQ. The CDR3 nucleotides are TGTGCCAGCAGCCAAGAGGGGACAGCGGGTACTGGAAACACCATATATTTT. This gives the protein CASSQEGTAGTGNTIYF.

The rearrangement links TRBV27 to TRBJ2-3; perhaps TRBD1 as D (6 bases). The CDR3 consists of 17 residues. Trimming removed 1 base from V and 3 bases from J, with 17 bases in between. Germline V gene lookup returns CDR1 MNHEY and CDR2 SMNVEV (reference sequence). CDR3 in amino acids: CASSLFPPTDRTDTQYF. The CDR3 bases are TGTGCCAGCAGTTTATTTCCCCCAACAGACAGGACAGATACGCAGTATTTT.

The gene calls are TRBV4-3 and TRBJ2-1; TRBD2 matches 9 bases. Germline assignment: CDR1 LGHNA and CDR2 YSLEER. CDR3 length: 18 residues. The V segment lost 1 base and the J segment 4 bases; nucleotides outside the gene matches: 11. The CDR3 reads CASSQVAGGRALYNEQFF. CDR3 nucleotides: TGCGCCAGCAGCCAAGTAGCAGGCGGGAGGGCCCTATACAATGAGCAGTTCTTC.